This T cell receptor (beta chain) was recorded in a study of T cell repertoires in cytomegalovirus infection. This clonotype was detected ten times or more. MiXCR, applied by TCRdb to the reads, yields one record per CDR3 protein. Of around 440,000 distinct CDR3 sequences detected, about 11% appear once; the ten largest clones hold 10%. This CDR3 region has 14 residues. Germline V gives CDR1 DFQATT, CDR2 SNEGSKA (reference sequence). The V gene lost 7 bases and the J gene lost 4 bases, with 17 bases spanning the gap. This TCR derives from a human donor in good health (CMV status not recorded). Some clones in this sample may be carry-over from other donors' samples. The sample was PBMCs. The chain carries TRBV20-1 and TRBJ2-1; D assignment may be TRBD1 or TRBD2 (7 bases each). CDR3 residues: CSGRQGGAYNEQFF. CDR3 nucleotide sequence: TGCAGTGGCAGACAGGGAGGGGCTTACAATGAGCAGTTCTTC.